The next 27 T cell receptor beta chains were all read from a single sample in a study of T cell responses to AZD1222 COVID-19 vaccine. Method: immunoSEQ multiplex PCR; TCRdb's copy keeps in-frame clones and lacks some. Altogether some 180,000 clones are present, more than 85% being singletons, with the ten largest covering 1.5% to 2%. Here the sequenced sample was peripheral blood, taken 28 days after the second AZD1222 dose. The receptor set was obtained from an adult who received the AZD1222 COVID-19 vaccine.

J is TRBJ2-7 and V is TRBV3-1 (or the pseudogene TRBV3-2); possible D gene TRBD1, 5 bases. CDR1 is LGHDT, CDR2 YNNKEL, per germline (reference sequence). The CDR3 contains 14 residues. V was trimmed by 4 bases and J by 3 bases, leaving 13 bases between them. DNA for the CDR3: TGTGCCAGCAGCCCGTGGACATCGTACTACGAGCAGTACTTC. Translation: CASSPWTSYYEQYF.

The chain uses TRBV7-9 and TRBJ2-7; D is possibly TRBD1 (6 bases). The CDR3 contains 13 residues. From germline, CDR1 is SEHNR and CDR2 FQNEAQ (reference sequence). V gave up 5 bases and J gave up 7 bases, with 15 bases separating them. The DNA for the CDR3 is TGTGCCAGCAGCCCACAGGGATGGGGGGAGCAGTACTTC. As protein: CASSPQGWGEQYF. Together with reference TRBV7-9 and TRBJ2-7, the CDR3 gives the full variable domain: DTGVSQNPRHKITKRGQNVTFRCDPISEHNRLYWYRQTLGQGPEFLTYFQNEAQLEKSRLLSDRFSAERPKGSFSTLEIQRTEQGDSAMYLCASSPQGWGEQYFGPGTRLTVT.

The chain uses TRBV5-1 and TRBJ2-6; D is ambiguous. The CDR3 consists of 15 residues. Germline lookup yields CDR1 SGHRS and CDR2 YFSETQ. V was trimmed by 0 bases and J by 1 base, leaving 5 bases between them. CDR3 residues: CASSLVQSGANVLTF. CDR3 nucleotides: TGCGCCAGCAGCTTGGTTCAGTCTGGGGCCAACGTCCTGACTTTC.

This sequence joins TRBV11-2 and TRBJ1-6; no firm D call. This CDR3 has 15 residues. Germline loops: CDR1 SGHAT, CDR2 FQNNGV. The V gene lost 1 base and the J gene lost 0 bases, with 4 bases spanning the gap. In DNA, the CDR3 is TGTGCCAGCAGCTTAGTCAACTCCTATAATTCACCCCTCCACTTT. Its translation is CASSLVNSYNSPLHF.

This chain connects TRBV5-1 to TRBJ2-1, with D unresolved. Per the germline V gene, CDR1 is SGHRS and CDR2 is YFSETQ. The CDR3 runs to 13 residues. Trimming left V 5 bases short and J 0 bases short, with 6 bases between. The CDR3 spells CASRESSYNEQFF. Here the CDR3 DNA reads TGCGCCAGCAGAGAGAGCTCCTACAATGAGCAGTTCTTC.

The rearrangement joins TRBV7-3 to TRBJ2-3, with D perhaps TRBD1 (6 bases). Trimming took 3 bases from V and 4 from J, leaving 8 bases between them. There are 13 residues in the CDR3. Per germline, CDR1 SGHTA and CDR2 FQGTGA. CDR3 sequence: CASSLTGPDTQYF. CDR3 sequence (DNA): TGTGCCAGCAGCTTGACAGGTCCAGATACGCAGTATTTT.

The chain couples TRBV19 to TRBJ1-4; unclear D gene. The germline gives CDR1 LNHDA, CDR2 SQIVND (reference sequence). Trimming took 4 bases from V and 8 from J, leaving 11 bases between them. The CDR3 totals 13 residues. CDR3 coding DNA: TGTGCCAGTAGTAATCGCGGAGCAGAAAAACTGTTTTTT. It translates to CASSNRGAEKLFF.

J is TRBJ2-5 and V is TRBV2; D is uncertain. CDR1 SNHLY and CDR2 FYNNEI come from the germline V gene. The CDR3 spans 11 residues. The V gene lost 4 bases and the J gene lost 4 bases, with 4 bases spanning the gap. CDR3 region: CASSVRETQYF. The CDR3 bases are TGTGCCAGCAGTGTGAGAGAGACCCAGTACTTC.

This chain joins TRBV4-3 and TRBJ1-2, with D hard to call. The CDR3 totals 16 residues. Between the trimmed V and J ends, which lost 0 bases and 1 base, there was a span of 12 bases. CDR1 is LGHNA and CDR2 is YSLEER in the germline V gene. The CDR3 loop reads CASSQEHQQDNYGYTF. The CDR3 DNA is TGCGCCAGCAGCCAAGAACACCAGCAGGATAACTATGGCTACACCTTC.

The chain couples TRBV6-4 to TRBJ2-4, with D uncertain. Deletions cut 8 bases from V and 2 bases from J, with 19 bases between. This CDR3 contains 16 residues. Germline loops: CDR1 MRHNA, CDR2 SNTAGT. The CDR3 spells CASPGGSRGPKNIQYF. In DNA, the CDR3 is TGTGCCAGCCCTGGCGGCAGCAGAGGACCCAAAAACATTCAGTACTTC.

This clone was detected only once. This sequence joins TRBV7-2 and TRBJ1-1; 10 nucleotides line up with TRBD1. Trimming took 6 bases from V and 1 from J; bases not matched to a gene: 8. CDR3 size: 16 residues. Germline CDR1 and CDR2: SGHTA and FQGNSA. CDR3 sequence reads: CASRMTRDRGNTEAFF. The CDR3 DNA reads as TGTGCCAGCAGAATGACCCGGGACAGGGGGAACACTGAAGCTTTCTTT.

V is TRBV6-5 and J is TRBJ2-5, with 7 bases lining up with TRBD1. The CDR3 totals 14 residues. V shed 0 bases and J 4 bases; nucleotides not matched to a gene: 2. Germline CDR1 is MNHEY and CDR2 is SVGAGI. The CDR3 is CASSYSHRGETQYF. Here the CDR3 DNA reads TGTGCCAGCAGTTACTCCCACAGGGGAGAGACCCAGTACTTC.

This rearrangement joins TRBV6-6 to TRBJ2-1; D is perhaps TRBD2 (5 bases). Trimming stripped 5 bases from V and 0 bases from J, with 11 bases between. The CDR3 consists of 15 residues. From germline, CDR1 is MNHNY and CDR2 SVGAGI (reference sequence). The chain's CDR3 is CASSGWSGSYNEQFF. The CDR3 DNA reads TGTGCCAGCAGTGGTTGGAGCGGCTCCTACAATGAGCAGTTCTTC.

As to this clone: This CDR3 is also generated by other DNA sequences in the sample. CDR3 DNA sequence: TGTGCCAGCAGTTACAGTGGCCGCAATCAGCCCCAGCATTTT. Its translation: CASSYSGRNQPQHF. The chain is built from TRBV6-2 or TRBV6-3 and TRBJ1-5; no firm D call. Looked up from germline, CDR1 is MNHEY and CDR2 is SVGEGT. The CDR3 extends over 14 amino acids. V lost 2 bases to trimming and J lost 2 bases, with 7 bases between them.

The chain recombines TRBV25-1 with TRBJ2-1; TRBD2 is a possible D gene (6 bases). V lost 1 base, J lost 7 bases, and 17 bases lay in between. The CDR3 spans 16 residues. Germline V gene lookup returns CDR1 MGHDK and CDR2 SYGVNS. The chain's CDR3 is CASSEWGRVADNEQFF. The CDR3 DNA is TGTGCCAGCAGTGAATGGGGGAGAGTAGCGGATAATGAGCAGTTCTTC. Full variable domain (rest looked up from reference TRBV25-1 and TRBJ2-1): EADIYQTPRYLVIGTGKKITLECSQTMGHDKMYWYQQDPGMELHLIHYSYGVNSTEKGDLSSESTVSRIRTEHFPLTLESARPSHTSQYLCASSEWGRVADNEQFFGPGTRLTVL.

The chain uses TRBV29-1 and TRBJ2-7; 7 nucleotides agree with TRBD2. Germline-derived CDR1 and CDR2 are SQVTM and ANQGSEA. V lost 4 bases, J lost 3 bases, and 0 bases stayed unmatched. There are 11 residues in the CDR3. The DNA for the CDR3 is TGCAGCGTTGGGGGGGGCTACGAGCAGTACTTC. Translation gives CSVGGGYEQYF.

V usage is TRBV24-1 and J usage is TRBJ2-2; D call uncertain. The CDR3 is made up of 17 amino acids. V was shortened by 1 base and J by 7 bases, with 18 bases between the two germline ends. Germline CDR1 KGHDR, CDR2 SFDVKD. Written as DNA, the CDR3 is TGTGCCACCAGTGATTTCCTGTGTCTACTTGGGATCGGGGAGCTGTTTTTT. It translates to CATSDFLCLLGIGELFF.

The CDR3 sequence is CASSQSGLAGPFYEQYF. CDR3 coding DNA: TGCGCCAGCAGCCAATCGGGACTAGCGGGACCTTTCTACGAGCAGTACTTC. This chain links TRBV4-1 with TRBJ2-7, with 13 bases fitting TRBD2. V lost 2 bases and J lost 3; bases outside the gene matches: 7. The CDR3 is 17 residues long. Germline assignment: CDR1 MGHRA and CDR2 YSYEKL.

This sequence joins TRBV12-3 or TRBV12-4 and TRBJ2-4, with no clear D. The CDR3 contains 11 residues. V gave up 4 bases and J gave up 7 bases, with 5 bases separating them. The CDR3 coding sequence is TGTGCCAGCAGTTCTTTTAACATTCAGTACTTC. Translation gives CASSSFNIQYF.

V usage is TRBV29-1 and J usage is TRBJ1-1; D perhaps matches TRBD1 (5 bases). Trimming took 0 bases from V and 1 from J, leaving 12 bases between them. In germline, CDR1 is SQVTM, CDR2 ANQGSEA. CDR3 size: 15 residues. The CDR3 sequence: CSVEDRSTGNTEAFF. The CDR3 coding sequence is TGCAGCGTTGAAGATCGATCAACAGGGAACACTGAAGCTTTCTTT.

This clone was counted ten times or more. In DNA, the CDR3 is TGTGCTAGTGGTAAACCGGGACAGATAAGCTACGAGCAGTACTTC. Amino acids: CASGKPGQISYEQYF. The rearrangement uses TRBV12-5 and TRBJ2-7; TRBD1 agrees at 7 bases. V lost 5 bases, J lost 3 bases, and 10 bases stayed unmatched. Germline values: CDR1 LGHNT, CDR2 FRNRAP. This CDR3 has 15 amino acids.

The CDR3 loop reads CAWSGTRQGSEQYF. CDR3 in DNA: TGTGCCTGGAGTGGGACCCGACAGGGTAGCGAGCAGTACTTC. This rearrangement joins TRBV30 to TRBJ2-7, with 7 bases aligning to TRBD1. From germline, CDR1 is GTSNPN and CDR2 SVGIG (reference sequence). The length of the CDR3 is 14 residues. The V segment lost 1 base and the J segment 6 bases; nucleotides outside the gene matches: 9.

The V and J genes are TRBV6-2 or TRBV6-3 and TRBJ1-1; D unresolved. The CDR3 length is 13 residues. Germline-derived CDR1 and CDR2 are MNHEY and SVGEGT. V was trimmed by 4 bases and J by 3 bases, leaving 9 bases between them. CDR3 in amino acids: CASSSDTYTEAFF. In DNA form, the CDR3 reads TGTGCCAGCAGTTCCGACACGTACACTGAAGCTTTCTTT.

The chain combines TRBV29-1 with TRBJ2-2; 8 nucleotides line up with TRBD1. V lost 2 bases, J lost 6 bases, and 11 bases stayed unmatched. The CDR3 consists of 16 residues. CDR1 is SQVTM, CDR2 ANQGSEA, per germline. The CDR3 spells CSVESGRGLFSGELFF. As DNA, the CDR3 is TGCAGCGTTGAATCGGGCAGGGGGCTTTTCTCCGGGGAGCTGTTTTTT.

The gene calls are TRBV30 and TRBJ2-3; the match to TRBD2 covers 10 bases. With 3 bases clipped from V and 13 bases from J, the junction kept 13 bases outside the gene matches. Germline V gives CDR1 GTSNPN, CDR2 SVGIG (reference sequence). This CDR3 contains 14 residues. The DNA for the CDR3 is TGTGCCTGGAGAACTAGCGGGGCCACCCCGGGCGAGTATTTT. Its translation is CAWRTSGATPGEYF.

The genes are TRBV6-5 and TRBJ1-2; the D is unclear. This CDR3 has 14 amino acids. Germline V CDR1 and CDR2: MNHEY, SVGAGI. Between the trimmed V and J ends, which lost 0 bases and 2 bases, there was a span of 7 bases. The CDR3 region has the DNA TGTGCCAGCAGTTACTCCCATAAGAACTATGGCTACACCTTC. Its protein product is CASSYSHKNYGYTF.

The genes are TRBV6-5 and TRBJ1-2; D is perhaps TRBD1 (6 bases). Germline CDR1 and CDR2: MNHEY and SVGAGI. V lost 5 bases and J lost 4, with 17 bases in between. CDR3 length equals 15 residues. The chain's CDR3 is CASSQGGQKSYGYTF. For the CDR3, the DNA is TGTGCCAGCAGTCAGGGCGGACAGAAGTCCTATGGCTACACCTTC.